The subject of this entry is one TCR beta chain. Its target is not known. The J segment lost 1 base and the V segment lost 0 bases, leaving 0 bases of the junction unmatched. The germline gives CDR1 LNHNV, CDR2 YYDKDF (reference sequence). The CDR3 runs 15 residues. Amplification used 60 Vbeta primers and 13 Jbeta primers. Profiled with immunoSEQ multiplex PCR; TCRdb holds only in-frame clones, not every one. The sample includes roughly 150,000 clones, less than 80% of them seen just once. These data belong to a study of cytomegalovirus exposure and HLA in healthy donors. Study background: A previous analysis identified fewer than 130 million unique TCR beta sequences derived from around 200 million T cells. The early release's HLA-typed donors yielded approximately 85 million unique TCRs. Whole-study results and caveats: Among the sequence variants, a highly shared cluster was likely an artifact of sequencing. While the bulk of TCR sequences proved rare, some public TCRs turned up in many donors.

This clonotype originated in a man in his forties or fifties in good health and CMV-seropositive. Sequenced input: PBMCs. The rearrangement links TRBV15 to TRBJ1-1; 9 nucleotides line up with TRBD1. The CDR3 bases are TGTGCCACCAGCAGAGAACAGGGGGCGAACACTGAAGCTTTCTTT. It codes for CATSREQGANTEAFF.